The 4 T cell receptor beta chains in this list originate from one sample, sequenced in a study of beta chain features in type 1 diabetes. The entirety of the isolated RNA underwent reverse transcription, so expressed TCRB transcripts were sequenced. TCRdb's table, derived via immunoSEQ multiplex PCR, lists solely in-frame clones and lacks some. The sample lists 160,000 or so clones, around 10% occurring once. Specimen: central memory CD4+ T cells from blood. These receptors came from a man between 18 and 35 years old in good health.

This clone showed up many times. The rearrangement joins TRBV18 to TRBJ2-1, with TRBD2 identical over 9 bases. The junction had 5 bases not matched to a gene; V was cut back by 5 bases and J by 0 bases. The CDR3 contains 16 residues. Germline loops: CDR1 KGHSH, CDR2 LQKENI. The CDR3 spells CASSTYSGSSYNEQFF. The CDR3 nucleotides read TGTGCCAGCTCAACCTATAGCGGGAGCTCCTACAATGAGCAGTTCTTC.

This sequence joins TRBV7-2 and TRBJ2-3; D remains ambiguous. The CDR3 is made up of 15 amino acids. From germline, CDR1 is SGHTA and CDR2 FQGNSA. With 7 bases removed from V and 2 bases from J, the gap between germline ends came to 16 bases. This CDR3 reads CASTFRGATTDTQYF. CDR3 bases: TGTGCCAGCACCTTCCGCGGCGCGACCACAGATACGCAGTATTTT.

The chain carries TRBV14 and TRBJ1-6, with D maybe TRBD1 (5 bases). Trimming took off 0 bases at V and 9 bases at J, with 15 bases between the two ends. The length of the CDR3 is 16 residues. Germline V gene data show CDR1 as SGHDN and CDR2 as FVKESK. This chain's CDR3 is CASSQDVGRELSPLHF. The CDR3 nucleotides are TGTGCCAGCAGCCAAGATGTTGGCAGGGAGCTTTCACCCCTCCACTTT.

The chain carries TRBV29-1 and TRBJ1-3; 7 bases are shared with TRBD1. Germline CDR1 SQVTM, CDR2 ANQGSEA. This CDR3 is 16 amino acids long. J was trimmed by 0 bases and V by 7 bases; bases with no gene match: 12. CDR3 protein: CSASLGQANSGNTIYF. CDR3 DNA: TGCAGCGCCTCCTTAGGACAGGCTAACTCTGGAAACACCATATATTTT.